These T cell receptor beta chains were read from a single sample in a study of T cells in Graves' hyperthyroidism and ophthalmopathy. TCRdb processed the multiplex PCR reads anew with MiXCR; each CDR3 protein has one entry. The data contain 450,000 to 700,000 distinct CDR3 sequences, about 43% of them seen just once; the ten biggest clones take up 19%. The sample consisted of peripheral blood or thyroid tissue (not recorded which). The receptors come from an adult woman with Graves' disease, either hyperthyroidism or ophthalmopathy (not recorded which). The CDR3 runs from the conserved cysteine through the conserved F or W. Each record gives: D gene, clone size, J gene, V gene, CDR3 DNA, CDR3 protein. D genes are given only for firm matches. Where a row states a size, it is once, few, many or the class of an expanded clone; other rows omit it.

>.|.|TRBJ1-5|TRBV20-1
TGCAGTGCTAGTCCAGGCAGCAATCAGCCCCAGCATTTT
CSASPGSNQPQHF
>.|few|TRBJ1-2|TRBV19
TGTGCCAGCAGCCCCCCCACGGGGGACCGGAGATATGGCTACACCTTC
CASSPPTGDRRYGYTF
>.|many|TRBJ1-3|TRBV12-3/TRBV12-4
TGTGCCAGCAGTCCCCTTCGAAACACCATATATTTT
CASSPLRNTIYF
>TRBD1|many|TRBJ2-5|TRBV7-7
TGTGCTAGCAGCTTATCCCGGGACAGCCAAGAGACCCAGTACTTC
CASSLSRDSQETQYF
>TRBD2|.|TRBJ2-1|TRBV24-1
TGTGCCACCAGTGATTTGGGGACTAGCGGGGCTAATGAGCAGTTCTTC
CATSDLGTSGANEQFF
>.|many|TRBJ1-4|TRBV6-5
TGTGCCAGCAGTTACTCGATTTCTAATGAAAAACTGTTTTTT
CASSYSISNEKLFF
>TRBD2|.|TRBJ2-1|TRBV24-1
TGTGCCACCAGTGATTCAAGCGGGAGGTCCCATGAGCAGTTCTTC
CATSDSSGRSHEQFF
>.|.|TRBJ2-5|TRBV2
TGTGCCAGCAGCCCCTCGGGGACGGGGGGCCGAGAGACCCAGTACTTC
CASSPSGTGGRETQYF
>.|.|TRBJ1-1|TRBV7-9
TGTGCCAGCAGCTTGGGTCGAGAGAGAAACACTGAAGCTTTCTTT
CASSLGRERNTEAFF
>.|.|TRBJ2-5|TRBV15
TGTGCCACCAGCAGACCAGGGAGGGAGACCCAGTACTTC
CATSRPGRETQYF
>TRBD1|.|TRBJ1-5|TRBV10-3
TGTACCATGGACAGGGCGCTAGGGCCCCAGCATTTT
CTMDRALGPQHF
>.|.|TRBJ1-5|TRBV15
TGTGCCACCAGCAGAGATAGCCTACGGGAGGGCATCCAAGAGACCCAGCATTTT
CATSRDSLREGIQETQHF
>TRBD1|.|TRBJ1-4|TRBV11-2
TGTGCCAGCAGCTTAGGGCGGACAGGGGCGGCAACTAATGAAAAACTGTTTTTT
CASSLGRTGAATNEKLFF
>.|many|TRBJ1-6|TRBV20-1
TGCAGTGCTAATGTGGGGAGAAGCTCCTATAATTCACCCCTCCACTTT
CSANVGRSSYNSPLHF
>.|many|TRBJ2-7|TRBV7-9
TGTGCCAGCAGCCCAATCGGGGGCAGGGACGAGCAGTACTTC
CASSPIGGRDEQYF
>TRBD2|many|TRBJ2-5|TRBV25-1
TGTGCCAGCAGCAATCTAGCGGGAGTTGAGACCCAGTACTTC
CASSNLAGVETQYF
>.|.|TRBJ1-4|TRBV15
TGTGCCACCAGCAGCAACAGGGTGAGGGGGACTGAAAAACTGTTTTTT
CATSSNRVRGTEKLFF
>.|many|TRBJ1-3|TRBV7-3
TGTGCCAGCAGCTTAACAGGGGGTTTCGGAAACACCATATATTTT
CASSLTGGFGNTIYF
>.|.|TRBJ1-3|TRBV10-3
TGTGCCATCATGTTGACCCCCGGGGGGCTAACCTCTGGAAACACCATATATTTT
CAIMLTPGGLTSGNTIYF
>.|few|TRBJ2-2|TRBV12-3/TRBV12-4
TGTGCCAGCAGTCCCCTCGGGGAGCTGTTTTTT
CASSPLGELFF
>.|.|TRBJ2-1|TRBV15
TGTGCCACCAGCTCCGTTGGTTCCTACAATGAGCAGTTCTTC
CATSSVGSYNEQFF
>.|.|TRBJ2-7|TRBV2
TGTGCCAGCAGTTACGACCGTAGGACGCCCGGGGAGCAGTACTTC
CASSYDRRTPGEQYF
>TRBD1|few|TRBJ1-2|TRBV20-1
TGCAGTGCTGAGGACAGGGCAGTCAGCTACACCTTC
CSAEDRAVSYTF
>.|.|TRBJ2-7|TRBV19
TGTGCCACCAGCCACGGAACCTACGAGCAGTACTTC
CATSHGTYEQYF
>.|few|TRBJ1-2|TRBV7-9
TGTGCCAGCATTGGGCTCCTCTCTGGCTACACCTTC
CASIGLLSGYTF
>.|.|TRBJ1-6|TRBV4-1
TGCGCCAGCAGCCAAGAAGACAGTCGAAATTCACCCCTCCACTTT
CASSQEDSRNSPLHF
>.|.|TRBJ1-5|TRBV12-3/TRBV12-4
TGTGCCGGCAGTGGCAGTATTTTCAATCAGCCCCAGCATTTT
CAGSGSIFNQPQHF
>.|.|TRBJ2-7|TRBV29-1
TGCAGCGTTGAAGAGGTGGACGAGCAGTACTTC
CSVEEVDEQYF
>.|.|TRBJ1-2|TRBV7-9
TGTGCCAGCAGATCGACGGGACATAATCCTGGTGGCTACACCTTC
CASRSTGHNPGGYTF
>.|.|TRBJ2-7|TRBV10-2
TGCGCCAGCGGATCCCGGGACGAGTCCTACGAGCAGTACTTC
CASGSRDESYEQYF
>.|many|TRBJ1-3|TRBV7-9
TGTGCCAGCAGCTTAGAAGTTAGCGGGACCGGCTCTGGAAACACCATATATTTT
CASSLEVSGTGSGNTIYF
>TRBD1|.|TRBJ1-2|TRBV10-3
TGTGCCATCAGTGGGGCAGGGGGCGCGGATTATGGCTACACCTTC
CAISGAGGADYGYTF
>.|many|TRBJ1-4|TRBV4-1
TGCGCCAGCAGCCATGGGGATTATAATGAAAAACTGTTTTTT
CASSHGDYNEKLFF
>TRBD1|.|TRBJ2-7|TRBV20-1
TGCAGTGCTACCCGACAGGGCTACGAGCAGTACTTC
CSATRQGYEQYF
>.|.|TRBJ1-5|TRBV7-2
TGTGCCAGCAGCTTAGATATGAGGCGGGAAGAGACCCAGCATTTT
CASSLDMRREETQHF
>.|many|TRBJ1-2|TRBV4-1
TGCGCCAGCAGACTGCCAGGGTGGGCCTATGGCTACACCTTC
CASRLPGWAYGYTF
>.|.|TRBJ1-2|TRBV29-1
TGCAGCGTTGAGAGGGCAGGCCGCTATGGCTACACCTTC
CSVERAGRYGYTF
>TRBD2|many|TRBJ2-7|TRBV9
TGTGCCAGCAGCGCGCGGGACTATAACTACGAGCAGTACTTC
CASSARDYNYEQYF
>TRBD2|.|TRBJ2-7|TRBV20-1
TGCAGTGCTCTATACAGCGGGAGTTACGAGCAGTACTTC
CSALYSGSYEQYF
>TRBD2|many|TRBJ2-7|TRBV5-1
TGCGCCAGTTCCCTAGCGGGGGAGACTGAGCAGTACTTC
CASSLAGETEQYF
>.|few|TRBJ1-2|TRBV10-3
TGTGCCATCAGTTATTCCGGGGGGGATGACTATGGCTACACCTTC
CAISYSGGDDYGYTF
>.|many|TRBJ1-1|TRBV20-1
TGCAGTGAGGACAGTGATCCAACCCGGAGGAACACTGAAGCTTTCTTT
CSEDSDPTRRNTEAFF
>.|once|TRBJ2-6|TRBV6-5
TGTGCCAGCAGTTGGCTGTCTGGGGCCAACGTCCTGACTTTC
CASSWLSGANVLTF
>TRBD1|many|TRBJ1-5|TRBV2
TGTGCCAGCAGGGGACAGGGATATAGCAATCAGCCCCAGCATTTT
CASRGQGYSNQPQHF
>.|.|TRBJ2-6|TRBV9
TGTGCCAGCAGCGGATCCCGGGACGGGTCCGGGGCCAACGTCCTGACTTTC
CASSGSRDGSGANVLTF
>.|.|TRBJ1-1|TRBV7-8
TGTGCCAGCAGCCATCCGGGGGGGGAGACTGAAGCTTTCTTT
CASSHPGGETEAFF
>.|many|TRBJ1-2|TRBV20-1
TGCAGTGCTAGAGATCTGCCCTCTTCTTCTTACAACGCTGGCTACACCTTC
CSARDLPSSSYNAGYTF
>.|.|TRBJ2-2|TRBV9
TGTGCCAGCAGCGACTGGAACACCGGGGAGCTGTTTTTT
CASSDWNTGELFF
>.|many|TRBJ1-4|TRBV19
TGTGCCAGTAGCACGGGCCGAAATGAAAAACTGTTTTTT
CASSTGRNEKLFF
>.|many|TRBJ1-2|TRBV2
TGTGCCAGCAGTGAAGGCCTGAAGGGTGGCTATGGCTACACCTTC
CASSEGLKGGYGYTF
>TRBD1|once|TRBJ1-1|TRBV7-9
TGTGCCAGCAGCTTAGGCAGGGGGGGTGAAGCTTTCTTT
CASSLGRGGEAFF
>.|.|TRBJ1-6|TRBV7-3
TGTGCCAGCAGCTTAGGACCGTGGGGGGCAAATTCACCCCTCCACTTT
CASSLGPWGANSPLHF
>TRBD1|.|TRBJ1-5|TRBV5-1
TGCGCCAGCAGCTCGACAGGGGGCATTGATCAGCCCCAGCATTTT
CASSSTGGIDQPQHF